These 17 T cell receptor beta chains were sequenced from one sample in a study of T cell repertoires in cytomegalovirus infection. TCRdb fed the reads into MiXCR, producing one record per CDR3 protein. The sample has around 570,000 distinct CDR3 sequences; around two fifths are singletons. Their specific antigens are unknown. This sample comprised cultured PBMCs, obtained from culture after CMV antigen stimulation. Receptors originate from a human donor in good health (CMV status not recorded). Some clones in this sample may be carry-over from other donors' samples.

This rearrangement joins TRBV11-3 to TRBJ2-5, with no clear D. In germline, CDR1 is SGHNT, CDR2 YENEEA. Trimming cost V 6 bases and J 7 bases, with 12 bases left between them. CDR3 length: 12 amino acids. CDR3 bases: TGTGCCAGCAGTTTGAGTGATGGGACCCAGTACTTC. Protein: CASSLSDGTQYF. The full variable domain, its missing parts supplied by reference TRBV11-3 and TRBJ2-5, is EAGVVQSPRYKIIEKKQPVAFWCNPISGHNTLYWYLQNLGQGPELLIRYENEEAVDDSQLPKDRFSAERLKGVDSTLKIQPAELGDSAVYLCASSLSDGTQYFGPGTRLLVL.

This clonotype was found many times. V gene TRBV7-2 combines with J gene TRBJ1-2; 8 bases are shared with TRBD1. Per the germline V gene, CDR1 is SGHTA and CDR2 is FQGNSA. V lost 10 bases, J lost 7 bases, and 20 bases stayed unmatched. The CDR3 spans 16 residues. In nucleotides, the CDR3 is TGTGCCATCCCCCCGCGCGGGACAGGAATTTTTGGTGGCTACACCTTC. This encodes CAIPPRGTGIFGGYTF.

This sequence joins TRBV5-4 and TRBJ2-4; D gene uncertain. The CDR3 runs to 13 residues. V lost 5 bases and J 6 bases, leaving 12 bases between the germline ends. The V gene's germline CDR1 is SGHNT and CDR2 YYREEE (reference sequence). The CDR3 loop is CASRSQGSNIQYF. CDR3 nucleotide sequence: TGTGCCAGCAGGAGCCAAGGTTCAAACATTCAGTACTTC.

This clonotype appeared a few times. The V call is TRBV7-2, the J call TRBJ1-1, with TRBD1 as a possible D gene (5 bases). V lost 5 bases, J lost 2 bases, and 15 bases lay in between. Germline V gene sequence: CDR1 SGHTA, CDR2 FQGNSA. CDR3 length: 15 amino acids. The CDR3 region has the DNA TGTGCCAGCAGCCAGGGAAGCGCCATAAACACTGAAGCTTTCTTT. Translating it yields CASSQGSAINTEAFF.

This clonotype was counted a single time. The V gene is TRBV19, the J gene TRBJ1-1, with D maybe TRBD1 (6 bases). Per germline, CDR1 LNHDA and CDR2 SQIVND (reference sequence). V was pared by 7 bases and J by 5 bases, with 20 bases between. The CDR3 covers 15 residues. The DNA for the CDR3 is TGTGCCAGTACCCCAATGGCAGGGACAAGGACTGAAGCTTTCTTT. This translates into CASTPMAGTRTEAFF.

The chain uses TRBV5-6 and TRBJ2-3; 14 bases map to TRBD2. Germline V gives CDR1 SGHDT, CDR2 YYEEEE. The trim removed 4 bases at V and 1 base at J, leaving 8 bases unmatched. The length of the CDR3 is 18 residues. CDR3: CASSRMTSGRARTDTQYF. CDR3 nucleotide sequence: TGTGCCAGCAGCCGTATGACTAGCGGGAGGGCCCGCACAGATACGCAGTATTTT.

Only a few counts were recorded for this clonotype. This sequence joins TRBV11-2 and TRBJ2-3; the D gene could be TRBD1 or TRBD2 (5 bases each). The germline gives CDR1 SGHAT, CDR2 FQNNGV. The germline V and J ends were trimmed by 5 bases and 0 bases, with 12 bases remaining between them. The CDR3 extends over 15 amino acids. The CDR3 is CASSRDGTSTDTQYF. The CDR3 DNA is TGTGCCAGCAGCCGGGACGGAACTAGCACAGATACGCAGTATTTT.

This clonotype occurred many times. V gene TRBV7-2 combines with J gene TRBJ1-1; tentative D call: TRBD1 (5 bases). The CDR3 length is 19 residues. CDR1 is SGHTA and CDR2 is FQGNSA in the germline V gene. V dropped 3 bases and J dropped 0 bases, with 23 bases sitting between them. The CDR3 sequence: CASSFGAYLSGRLNTEAFF. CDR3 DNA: TGTGCCAGCAGCTTTGGCGCTTACCTATCGGGACGTCTGAACACTGAAGCTTTCTTT.

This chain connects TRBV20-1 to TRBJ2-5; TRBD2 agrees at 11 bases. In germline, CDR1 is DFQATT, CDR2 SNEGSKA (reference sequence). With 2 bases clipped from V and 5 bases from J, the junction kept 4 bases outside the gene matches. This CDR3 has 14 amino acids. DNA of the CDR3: TGCAGTGCTAGACTAGCGGGAGGAGGGGAGACCCAGTACTTC. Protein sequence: CSARLAGGGETQYF.

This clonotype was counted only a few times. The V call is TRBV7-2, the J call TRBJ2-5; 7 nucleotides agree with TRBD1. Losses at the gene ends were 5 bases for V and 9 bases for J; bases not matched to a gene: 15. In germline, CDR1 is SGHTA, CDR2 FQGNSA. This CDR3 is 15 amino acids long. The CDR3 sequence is CASSTQLGQMRPQYF. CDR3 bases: TGTGCCAGCAGCACCCAACTGGGACAGATGAGGCCCCAGTACTTC.

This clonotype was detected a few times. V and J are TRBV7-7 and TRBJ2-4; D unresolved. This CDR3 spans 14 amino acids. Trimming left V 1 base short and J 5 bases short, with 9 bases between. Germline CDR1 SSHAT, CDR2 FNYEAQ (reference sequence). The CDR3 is CASSLVSHQNIQYF. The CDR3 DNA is TGTGCCAGCAGCTTAGTTAGTCACCAAAACATTCAGTACTTC.

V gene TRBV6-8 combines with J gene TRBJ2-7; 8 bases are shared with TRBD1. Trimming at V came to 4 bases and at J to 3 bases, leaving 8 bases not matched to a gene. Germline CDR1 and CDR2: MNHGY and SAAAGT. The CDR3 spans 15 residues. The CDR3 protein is CASSFRRDRNYEQYF. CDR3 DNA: TGTGCCAGCAGTTTCCGAAGGGACAGGAACTACGAGCAGTACTTC.

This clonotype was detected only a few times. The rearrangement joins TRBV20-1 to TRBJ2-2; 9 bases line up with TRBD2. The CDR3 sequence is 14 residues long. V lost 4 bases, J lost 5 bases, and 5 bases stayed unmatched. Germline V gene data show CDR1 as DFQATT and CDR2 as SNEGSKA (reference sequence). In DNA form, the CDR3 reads TGCAGTGCTAATCTAGCGGGGTTAACCGGGGAGCTGTTTTTT. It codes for CSANLAGLTGELFF.

CDR3 sequence (DNA): TGTGCCAGCAGCCCAGGGTCTGCGGATCAGCCCCAGCATTTT. Protein: CASSPGSADQPQHF. The chain couples TRBV12-3 or TRBV12-4 to TRBJ1-5; tentative D call: TRBD1 (5 bases). The length of the CDR3 is 14 residues. Trimming took off 6 bases at V and 5 bases at J, with 14 bases between the two ends.

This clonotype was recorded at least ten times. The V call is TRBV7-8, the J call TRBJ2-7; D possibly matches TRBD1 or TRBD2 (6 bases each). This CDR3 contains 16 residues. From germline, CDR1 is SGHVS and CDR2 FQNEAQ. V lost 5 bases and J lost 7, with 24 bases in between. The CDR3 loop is CASSPWLGGGTNEQYF. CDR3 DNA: TGTGCCAGCAGCCCGTGGTTAGGAGGGGGAACTAATGAGCAGTACTTC.

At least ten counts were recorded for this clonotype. CDR3 loop: CASRHRRDPMGDTQYF. Here the CDR3 DNA reads TGTGCCAGCAGACACCGCCGGGACCCTATGGGCGATACGCAGTATTTT. V is TRBV7-2 and J is TRBJ2-3; perhaps D is TRBD1 or TRBD2 (5 bases each). Trimming removed 6 bases from V and 6 bases from J, with 22 bases in between. Germline lookup yields CDR1 SGHTA and CDR2 FQGNSA. This CDR3 region has 16 residues.

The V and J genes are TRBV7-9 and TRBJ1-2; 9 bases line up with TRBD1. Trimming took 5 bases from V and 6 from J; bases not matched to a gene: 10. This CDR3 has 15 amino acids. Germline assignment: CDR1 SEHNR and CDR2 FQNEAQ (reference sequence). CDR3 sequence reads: CASSAPGQGGNGYTF. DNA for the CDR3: TGTGCCAGCAGCGCGCCGGGACAGGGAGGAAATGGCTACACCTTC.